This T cell receptor beta chain derives from a study of T cell changes during pregnancy in multiple sclerosis. The table came from immunoSEQ multiplex PCR; TCRdb's copy has only in-frame clones and leaves some out. The data hold tens of thousands of clones, with around 94% observed a single time. Germline CDR1 KGHSH, CDR2 LQKENI. The CDR3 extends over 15 amino acids. V was pared by 5 bases and J by 1 base, with 4 bases of the junction left unmatched. The clonotype originates from a female donor with multiple sclerosis, enrolled in a pregnancy study. The genes are TRBV18 and TRBJ1-1, with 10 bases identical to TRBD1. Sequencing was performed on CD4+ T cells from peripheral blood mononuclear cells, taken before pregnancy. DNA for the CDR3: TGTGCCAGCTCATCGGGGACAGGGGAGAACACTGAAGCTTTCTTT. Its protein product is CASSSGTGENTEAFF.